The clone carrying this TCR beta chain showed up many times. Its antigen is undetermined. The data were taken from a study of regulatory T cells in long-lasting Graves disease. Time point noted: persistent/refractory GD, antithyroid drugs over 5 years with positive TRAb. Extracted RNA from PBMCs served as the source of the TCR library. General observations from the study: Persistent Graves' patients showed less TCR diversity than newly diagnosed patients showed. Persistent disease favored TRBV28, TRBJ1-2 and TRBJ2-5. Persistent patients had a count of shared public clonotypes (more than 2,500) that exceeded that of new patients (approximately 920).

Trimming removed 8 bases from V and 4 bases from J; junction bases left unmatched: 10. CDR1 and CDR2 (germline): PRHDT, FYEKMQ (reference sequence). This CDR3 is built from 14 residues. TCR beta libraries were built with iRepertoire HTBI primers and Arm-PCR of CDR3 regions. Authors' analysis steps: Among the samples, approximately 60 TRBV and 12 to 15 TRBJ segments were identified. TCRdb re-analysed the multiplex PCR reads in MiXCR, keeping a single row per CDR3 protein. What appears here as the V and J calls and clone size reflects TCRdb's work, not the paper's. The sample carries approximately 400,000 distinct CDR3 sequences, roughly 20% recorded once.

This TCR came from a female donor with Graves disease. The chain combines TRBV13 with TRBJ1-1; TRBD1 agrees at 7 bases. Specimen: peripheral blood mononuclear cells (PBMCs), collected when the disease was refractory, from a patient treated with antithyroid drugs. The CDR3, as DNA: TGTGCCAGCGGCCAGGGGGTGGGCGTCACTGAAGCTTTCTTT. It is translated as CASGQGVGVTEAFF.